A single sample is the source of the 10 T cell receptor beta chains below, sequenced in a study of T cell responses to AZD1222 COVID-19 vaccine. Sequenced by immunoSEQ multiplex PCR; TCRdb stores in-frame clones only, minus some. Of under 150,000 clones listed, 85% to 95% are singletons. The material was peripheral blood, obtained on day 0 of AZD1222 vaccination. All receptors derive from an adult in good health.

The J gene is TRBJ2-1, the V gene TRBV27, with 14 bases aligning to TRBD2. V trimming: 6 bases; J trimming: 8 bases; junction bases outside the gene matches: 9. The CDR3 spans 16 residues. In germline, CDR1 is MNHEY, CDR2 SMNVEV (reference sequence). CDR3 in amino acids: CASSRKGTSGRDEQFF. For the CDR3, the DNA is TGTGCCAGCAGCCGAAAGGGGACTAGCGGGAGAGATGAGCAGTTCTTC.

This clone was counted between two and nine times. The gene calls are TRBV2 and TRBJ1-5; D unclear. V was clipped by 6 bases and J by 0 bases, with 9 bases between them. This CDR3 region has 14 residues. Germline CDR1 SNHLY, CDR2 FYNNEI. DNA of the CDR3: TGTGCCAGCAGGGTCGGTCTTAGCAATCAGCCCCAGCATTTT. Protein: CASRVGLSNQPQHF.

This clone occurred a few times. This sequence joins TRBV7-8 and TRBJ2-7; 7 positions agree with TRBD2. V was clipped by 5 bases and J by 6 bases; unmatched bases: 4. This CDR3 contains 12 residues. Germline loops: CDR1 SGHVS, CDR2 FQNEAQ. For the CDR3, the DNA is TGTGCCAGCAGCCATCGGGAGGCCGAGCAGTACTTC. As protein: CASSHREAEQYF.

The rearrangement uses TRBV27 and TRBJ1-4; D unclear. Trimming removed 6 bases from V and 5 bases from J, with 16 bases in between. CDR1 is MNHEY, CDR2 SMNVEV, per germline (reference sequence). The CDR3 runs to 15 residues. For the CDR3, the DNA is TGTGCCAGCAGCCACAAGCCCGGAATAAATGAAAAACTGTTTTTT. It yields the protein CASSHKPGINEKLFF.

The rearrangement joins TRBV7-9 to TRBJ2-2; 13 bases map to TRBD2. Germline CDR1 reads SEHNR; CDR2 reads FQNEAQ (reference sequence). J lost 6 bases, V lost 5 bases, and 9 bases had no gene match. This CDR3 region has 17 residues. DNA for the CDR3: TGTGCCAGCAGCCAAGGACTAGCGGGAGATTTGGCCGGGGAGCTGTTTTTT. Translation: CASSQGLAGDLAGELFF.

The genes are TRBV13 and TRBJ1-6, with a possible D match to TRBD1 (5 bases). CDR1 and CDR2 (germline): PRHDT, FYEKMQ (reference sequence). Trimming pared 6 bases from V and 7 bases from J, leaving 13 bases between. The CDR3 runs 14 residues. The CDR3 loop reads CASRRGTWNSPLHF. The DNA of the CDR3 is TGTGCCAGCAGAAGGGGAACTTGGAATTCACCCCTCCACTTT.

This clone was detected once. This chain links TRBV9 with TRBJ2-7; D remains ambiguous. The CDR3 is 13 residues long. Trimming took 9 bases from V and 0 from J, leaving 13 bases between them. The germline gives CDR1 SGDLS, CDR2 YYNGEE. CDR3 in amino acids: CATLQRNSYEQYF. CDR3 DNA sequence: TGTGCCACCCTGCAGAGGAACTCCTACGAGCAGTACTTC.

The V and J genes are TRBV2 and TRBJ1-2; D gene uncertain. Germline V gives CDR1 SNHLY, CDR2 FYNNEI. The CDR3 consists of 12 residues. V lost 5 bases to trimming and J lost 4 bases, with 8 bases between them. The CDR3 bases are TGTGCCAGCAGTATCCGGGGCTATGGCTACACCTTC. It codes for CASSIRGYGYTF.

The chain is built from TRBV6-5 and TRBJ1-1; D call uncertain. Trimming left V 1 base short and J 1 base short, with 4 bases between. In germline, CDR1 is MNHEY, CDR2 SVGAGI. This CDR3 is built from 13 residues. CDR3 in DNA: TGTGCCAGCAGTTACTTGGAGAACACTGAAGCTTTCTTT. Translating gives CASSYLENTEAFF.

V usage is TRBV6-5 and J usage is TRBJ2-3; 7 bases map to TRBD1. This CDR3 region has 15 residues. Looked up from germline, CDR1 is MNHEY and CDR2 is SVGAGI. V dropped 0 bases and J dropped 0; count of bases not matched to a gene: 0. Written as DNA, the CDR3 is TGTGCCAGCAGTTACTCGGGACAGAGCACAGATACGCAGTATTTT. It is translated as CASSYSGQSTDTQYF.